These T cell receptor beta chains were read from a single sample in a study of blood T cell repertoires in COVID-19. TCRdb's table, derived via immunoSEQ multiplex PCR, lists solely in-frame clones and lacks some. The data hold 85,000 to 120,000 clones, with about four fifths observed a single time. The sequenced sample consisted of peripheral blood. These receptors were collected from a human donor in a cohort sampled during active COVID-19. Each CDR3 is given with its conserved first and last residue. The D gene is left open where the match is weak. Not all rows give a size; the values are once, few, many and, for expanded clones, a class.

j_gene: TRBJ1-2
d_gene: TRBD1
v_gene: TRBV18
abundance: .
CDR3aa: CASSRTGPYGYTF

j_gene: TRBJ1-2
d_gene: TRBD1
v_gene: TRBV5-1
abundance: .
CDR3aa: CASSTMTGSGYTF

j_gene: TRBJ1-2
d_gene: .
v_gene: TRBV11-2
abundance: .
CDR3aa: CASSLDYRVNYGYTF

j_gene: TRBJ2-5
d_gene: TRBD2
v_gene: TRBV2
abundance: .
CDR3aa: CASSERTSGETQYF

j_gene: TRBJ2-2
d_gene: .
v_gene: TRBV5-1
abundance: .
CDR3aa: CASSLSTGITNTGELFF

j_gene: TRBJ1-1
d_gene: TRBD1
v_gene: TRBV4-3
abundance: once
CDR3aa: CASSQGVWTGAFF

j_gene: TRBJ2-7
d_gene: TRBD1
v_gene: TRBV20-1
abundance: .
CDR3aa: CSASPGQGGNEQYF

j_gene: TRBJ2-7
d_gene: TRBD1
v_gene: TRBV4-3
abundance: .
CDR3aa: CASSQDIRAPGTGDAYEQYF

j_gene: TRBJ1-3
d_gene: TRBD1
v_gene: TRBV5-6
abundance: .
CDR3aa: CASSLEDRAGNTIYF

j_gene: TRBJ2-5
d_gene: TRBD2
v_gene: TRBV5-1
abundance: once
CDR3aa: CASSLNRLAGKGTQYF

j_gene: TRBJ2-2
d_gene: TRBD1
v_gene: TRBV9
abundance: .
CDR3aa: CASSTGGAYTGELFF

j_gene: TRBJ1-2
d_gene: TRBD1
v_gene: TRBV5-6
abundance: .
CDR3aa: CASSLNGQGAVGYTF

j_gene: TRBJ1-1
d_gene: TRBD1
v_gene: TRBV11-3
abundance: .
CDR3aa: CASSPGQGWNTEAFF

j_gene: TRBJ2-7
d_gene: .
v_gene: TRBV7-8
abundance: .
CDR3aa: CASSFGPPDPYEQYF

j_gene: TRBJ2-1
d_gene: TRBD1
v_gene: TRBV2
abundance: .
CDR3aa: CASRRQGVDNEQFF

j_gene: TRBJ2-3
d_gene: .
v_gene: TRBV14
abundance: .
CDR3aa: CASSQYRVTDTQYF

j_gene: TRBJ2-5
d_gene: .
v_gene: TRBV5-1
abundance: .
CDR3aa: CASSLRAVQETQYF

j_gene: TRBJ1-1
d_gene: TRBD1
v_gene: TRBV4-1
abundance: once
CDR3aa: CASSQGQGARTEAFF

j_gene: TRBJ2-5
d_gene: TRBD2
v_gene: TRBV7-9
abundance: .
CDR3aa: CASGREGQETQYF

j_gene: TRBJ1-6
d_gene: .
v_gene: TRBV14
abundance: .
CDR3aa: CASSQGFISSPLHF

j_gene: TRBJ1-1
d_gene: TRBD1
v_gene: TRBV28
abundance: .
CDR3aa: CASSSIDRDNTEAFF

j_gene: TRBJ1-3
d_gene: TRBD1
v_gene: TRBV6-6
abundance: .
CDR3aa: CASGRQGGSSGNTIYF

j_gene: TRBJ1-2
d_gene: TRBD1
v_gene: TRBV19
abundance: .
CDR3aa: CASSIQGAYYGYTF

j_gene: TRBJ1-6
d_gene: TRBD1
v_gene: TRBV7-2
abundance: .
CDR3aa: CASSWRDRGVNSPLHF

j_gene: TRBJ2-7
d_gene: TRBD2
v_gene: TRBV5-5
abundance: .
CDR3aa: CASSISGDPYEQYF

j_gene: TRBJ2-1
d_gene: TRBD1
v_gene: TRBV18
abundance: .
CDR3aa: CASSFTGANLYNEQFF

j_gene: TRBJ1-5
d_gene: TRBD1
v_gene: TRBV18
abundance: few
CDR3aa: CASSTGQGPLNQPQHF

j_gene: TRBJ2-4
d_gene: .
v_gene: TRBV7-2
abundance: .
CDR3aa: CASSYQGGVAKNIQYF

j_gene: TRBJ1-5
d_gene: TRBD1
v_gene: TRBV28
abundance: .
CDR3aa: CASSRGTRGGNQPQHF

j_gene: TRBJ1-1
d_gene: .
v_gene: TRBV5-4
abundance: .
CDR3aa: CASSWGGKKEGTEAFF

j_gene: TRBJ2-3
d_gene: .
v_gene: TRBV5-1
abundance: few
CDR3aa: CASTAGAGVITDTQYF

j_gene: TRBJ1-2
d_gene: .
v_gene: TRBV30
abundance: .
CDR3aa: CAWSVSRGAGYTF

j_gene: TRBJ1-5
d_gene: TRBD1
v_gene: TRBV3-1/TRBV3-2
abundance: few
CDR3aa: CASSPQGAGNQPQHF

j_gene: TRBJ1-1
d_gene: TRBD1
v_gene: TRBV9
abundance: .
CDR3aa: CASSARQGRTEAFF

j_gene: TRBJ2-3
d_gene: TRBD2
v_gene: TRBV7-9
abundance: .
CDR3aa: CASSSTSGAGADTQYF

j_gene: TRBJ1-6
d_gene: TRBD1
v_gene: TRBV11-3
abundance: .
CDR3aa: CASSLTGANSPLHF

j_gene: TRBJ1-2
d_gene: .
v_gene: TRBV5-6
abundance: .
CDR3aa: CASSSDRFYGYTF

j_gene: TRBJ2-5
d_gene: .
v_gene: TRBV18
abundance: .
CDR3aa: CASSPRDIRSETQYF

j_gene: TRBJ2-7
d_gene: .
v_gene: TRBV7-2
abundance: .
CDR3aa: CASSFQGRSSYEQYF

j_gene: TRBJ2-3
d_gene: TRBD1
v_gene: TRBV11-1
abundance: .
CDR3aa: CASSFRGQGTDTQYF

j_gene: TRBJ2-7
d_gene: TRBD2
v_gene: TRBV6-2/TRBV6-3
abundance: .
CDR3aa: CASSLTLAGPSYEQYF

j_gene: TRBJ1-2
d_gene: TRBD1
v_gene: TRBV9
abundance: .
CDR3aa: CASSPPTTGGGGYTF

j_gene: TRBJ2-7
d_gene: .
v_gene: TRBV18
abundance: .
CDR3aa: CASSQTGLHEQYF

j_gene: TRBJ2-5
d_gene: .
v_gene: TRBV6-1
abundance: .
CDR3aa: CASSEYREVDETQYF

j_gene: TRBJ2-7
d_gene: .
v_gene: TRBV27
abundance: .
CDR3aa: CASKVGVQGPYEQYF